Below, one TCR beta chain is given with its context. This sample was taken from a study of T cells after yellow fever vaccination. V lost 2 bases, J lost 5 bases, and 7 bases stayed unmatched. Germline loops: CDR1 KGHDR, CDR2 SFDVKD. CDR3 length: 15 residues. The study made its TCR cDNA through 5'RACE template switching. That step introduced a universal primer site along with UMIs. From the 5' RACE reads, TCRdb called clonotypes with MiXCR, one entry per CDR3 protein. The data show approximately 550,000 distinct CDR3 sequences, 15% to 20% seen once. The sequenced sample was PBMCs, obtained 15 days after the yellow fever booster vaccination. This chain links TRBV24-1 with TRBJ2-5; 7 bases align to TRBD1. The sequence came from a man aged 25-45 years who received the YFV17D yellow fever vaccine. The CDR3 reads CATSDSTGSGETQYF. The CDR3 coding sequence is TGTGCCACCAGTGATTCGACAGGGTCGGGGGAGACCCAGTACTTC.